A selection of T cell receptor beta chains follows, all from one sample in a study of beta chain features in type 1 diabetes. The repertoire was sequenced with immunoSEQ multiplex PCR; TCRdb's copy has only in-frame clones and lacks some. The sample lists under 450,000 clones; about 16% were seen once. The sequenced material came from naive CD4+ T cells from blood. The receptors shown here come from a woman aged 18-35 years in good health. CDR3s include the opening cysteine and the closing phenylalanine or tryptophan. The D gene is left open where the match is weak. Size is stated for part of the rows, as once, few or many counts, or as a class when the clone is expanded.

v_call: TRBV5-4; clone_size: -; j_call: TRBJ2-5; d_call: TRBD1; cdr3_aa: CASRDRGKETQYF; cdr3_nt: TGTGCCAGCCGGGACAGGGGAAAAGAGACCCAGTACTTC
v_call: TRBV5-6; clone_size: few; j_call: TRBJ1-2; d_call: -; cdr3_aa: CASSKPPVNYGYTF; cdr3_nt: TGTGCCAGCAGCAAACCGCCGGTTAACTATGGCTACACCTTC
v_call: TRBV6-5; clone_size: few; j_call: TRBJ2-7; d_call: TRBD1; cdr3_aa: CASSYSIQGPEQYF; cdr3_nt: TGTGCCAGCAGTTACTCGATACAGGGGCCCGAGCAGTACTTC
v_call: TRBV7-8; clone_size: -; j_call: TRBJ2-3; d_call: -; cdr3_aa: CASSVTSDTQYF; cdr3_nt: TGTGCCAGCAGCGTTACTAGCGATACGCAGTATTTT
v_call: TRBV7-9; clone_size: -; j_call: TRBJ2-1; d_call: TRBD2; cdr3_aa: CASSQELAGAHEQFF; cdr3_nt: TGTGCCAGCAGCCAGGAACTAGCGGGAGCTCATGAGCAGTTCTTC
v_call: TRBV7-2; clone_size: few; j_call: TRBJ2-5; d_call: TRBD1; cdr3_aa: CASSLAPGRGHETQYF; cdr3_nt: TGTGCCAGCAGCTTAGCCCCCGGCAGGGGGCATGAGACCCAGTACTTC
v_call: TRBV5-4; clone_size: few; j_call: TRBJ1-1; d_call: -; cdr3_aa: CASSLGGGELSEAFF; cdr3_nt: TGTGCCAGCAGCTTAGGGGGGGGCGAACTCTCTGAAGCTTTCTTT
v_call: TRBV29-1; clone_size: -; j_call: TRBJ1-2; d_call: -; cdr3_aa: CSVENWSGDFNGYTF; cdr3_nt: TGCAGCGTTGAAAACTGGTCAGGGGATTTCAATGGCTACACCTTC
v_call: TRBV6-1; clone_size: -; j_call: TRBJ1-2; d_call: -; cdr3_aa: CASSEEFGSHNYGYTF; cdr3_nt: TGTGCCAGCAGTGAAGAGTTCGGGAGCCATAACTATGGCTACACCTTC
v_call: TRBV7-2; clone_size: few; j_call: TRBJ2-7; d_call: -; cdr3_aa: CASSVGRGRWQYF; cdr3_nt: TGTGCCAGCAGCGTAGGACGGGGTAGATGGCAGTACTTC
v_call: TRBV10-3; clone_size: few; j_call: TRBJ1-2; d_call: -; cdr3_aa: CAISVGTGGNGDYGYTF; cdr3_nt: TGTGCCATCAGTGTAGGCACAGGTGGCAATGGGGACTATGGCTACACCTTC
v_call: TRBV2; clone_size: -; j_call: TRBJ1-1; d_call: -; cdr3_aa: CASSVRDMVNTEAFF; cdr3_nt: TGTGCCAGCAGTGTACGGGACATGGTGAACACTGAAGCTTTCTTT
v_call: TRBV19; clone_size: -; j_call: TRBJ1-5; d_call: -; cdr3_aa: CVIRGSLYSNQPQHF; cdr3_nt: TGTGTCATAAGGGGCAGCCTCTATAGCAATCAGCCCCAGCATTTT
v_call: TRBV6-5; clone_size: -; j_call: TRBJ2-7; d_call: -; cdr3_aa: CASRPERTGIYEQYF; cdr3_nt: TGTGCCAGCAGACCCGAGCGAACGGGGATCTACGAGCAGTACTTC
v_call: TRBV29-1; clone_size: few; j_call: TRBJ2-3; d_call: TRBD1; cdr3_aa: CSAEGQGARDTQYF; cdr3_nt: TGCAGCGCCGAGGGACAGGGGGCGAGAGATACGCAGTATTTT